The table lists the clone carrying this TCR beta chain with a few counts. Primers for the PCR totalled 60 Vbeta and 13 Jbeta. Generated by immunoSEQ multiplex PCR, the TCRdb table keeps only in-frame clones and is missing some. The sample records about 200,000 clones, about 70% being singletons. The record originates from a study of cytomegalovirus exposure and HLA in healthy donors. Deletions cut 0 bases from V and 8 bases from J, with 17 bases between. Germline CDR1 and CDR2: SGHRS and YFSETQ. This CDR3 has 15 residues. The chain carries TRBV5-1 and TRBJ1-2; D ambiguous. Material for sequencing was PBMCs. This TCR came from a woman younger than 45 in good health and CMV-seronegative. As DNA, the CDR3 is TGCGCCAGCAGCTTGGGAGAGGGTGATGCGGAGGGCTACACCTTC. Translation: CASSLGEGDAEGYTF.